The rows below give T cell receptor beta chains drawn from one sample of a study of shared clonotypes between healthy human individuals. Assay: immunoSEQ multiplex PCR; the TCRdb copy retains only in-frame clones and omits some. Of some 2,500,000 clones listed, under 95% are singletons. Material: naive CD4+ T cells from PBMCs. The origin of the receptors is a man between 18 and 29 years old in good health. Some clones in this sample may be carry-over from other donors' samples. The CDR3 runs from the conserved cysteine through the conserved F or W. Expanded clones are given a class, and other clones once, few, many or no size at all.

clone size: NA; V gene: TRBV25-1; CDR3 length: 15; CDR3 protein: CASRTASGRYYEQYF
clone size: NA; V gene: TRBV4-3; CDR3 length: 15; CDR3 protein: CASSQGGTGHYGYTF
clone size: NA; V gene: TRBV5-1; CDR3 length: 20; CDR3 protein: CASSLRRGTSPLLGTDTQYF
clone size: NA; V gene: TRBV7-9; CDR3 length: 15; CDR3 protein: CASSFLGTRGNEQFF
clone size: NA; V gene: TRBV5-1; CDR3 length: 13; CDR3 protein: CASSPTVGETQYF
clone size: few; V gene: TRBV19; CDR3 length: 16; CDR3 protein: CASSTISGAASQPQHF
clone size: NA; V gene: TRBV10-1; CDR3 length: 13; CDR3 protein: CASSEGSYNEQFF
clone size: NA; V gene: TRBV5-1; CDR3 length: 15; CDR3 protein: CASSLGTGVNTEAFF
clone size: NA; V gene: TRBV5-1; CDR3 length: 16; CDR3 protein: CASSLSGSPSYNEQFF
clone size: NA; V gene: TRBV13; CDR3 length: 16; CDR3 protein: CASTRGYGRAGETQYF
clone size: NA; V gene: TRBV25-1; CDR3 length: 12; CDR3 protein: CASSALTGGAFF
clone size: NA; V gene: TRBV2; CDR3 length: 15; CDR3 protein: CASSVLRATNEKLFF
clone size: NA; V gene: TRBV19; CDR3 length: 16; CDR3 protein: CASSQGPGRAAYEQYF
clone size: once; V gene: TRBV18; CDR3 length: 13; CDR3 protein: CASSTGGEETQYF
clone size: NA; V gene: TRBV6-5; CDR3 length: 13; CDR3 protein: CASSSGGTSEQYF
clone size: NA; V gene: TRBV27; CDR3 length: 17; CDR3 protein: CASSLSRGLLGQGKQYF
clone size: NA; V gene: TRBV20-1; CDR3 length: 11; CDR3 protein: CSARGSQTQYF
clone size: NA; V gene: TRBV25-1; CDR3 length: 14; CDR3 protein: CASSIPGGSEKLFF
clone size: NA; V gene: TRBV28; CDR3 length: 14; CDR3 protein: CASRPGTGVTEAFF
clone size: NA; V gene: TRBV5-1; CDR3 length: 15; CDR3 protein: CASSFNSGRMETQYF
clone size: few; V gene: TRBV2; CDR3 length: 14; CDR3 protein: CASSPAGSNTEAFF
clone size: once; V gene: TRBV6-6; CDR3 length: 15; CDR3 protein: CASSYSGRNQETQYF
clone size: few; V gene: TRBV6-1; CDR3 length: 13; CDR3 protein: CASRSKVNTEAFF
clone size: NA; V gene: TRBV19; CDR3 length: 13; CDR3 protein: CASRTRLDQPQHF
clone size: NA; V gene: TRBV14; CDR3 length: 14; CDR3 protein: CASSQYTRGTEAFF
clone size: NA; V gene: TRBV7-6; CDR3 length: 16; CDR3 protein: CASSSPGLISGNTIYF
clone size: NA; V gene: TRBV4-3; CDR3 length: 16; CDR3 protein: CASSQEWAGDFYEQYF
clone size: once; V gene: TRBV11-3; CDR3 length: 14; CDR3 protein: CASSLESAGNEQYF
clone size: once; V gene: TRBV5-6; CDR3 length: 14; CDR3 protein: CASNLRGHGGELFF
clone size: NA; V gene: TRBV28; CDR3 length: 18; CDR3 protein: CASSIRKTGPRSPDTQYF
clone size: once; V gene: TRBV7-3; CDR3 length: 16; CDR3 protein: CASSPSRQGVTDTQYF
clone size: NA; V gene: TRBV11-2; CDR3 length: 15; CDR3 protein: CASSLVAGGSYEQYF
clone size: NA; V gene: TRBV6-6; CDR3 length: 12; CDR3 protein: CASSYRGGEAFF
clone size: NA; V gene: TRBV11-2; CDR3 length: 15; CDR3 protein: CASSAPQDTGEKLFF
clone size: NA; V gene: TRBV11-2; CDR3 length: 15; CDR3 protein: CASSSRRSTGNTIYF
clone size: NA; V gene: TRBV10-3; CDR3 length: 13; CDR3 protein: CAISPQEIYGYTF
clone size: NA; V gene: TRBV5-4; CDR3 length: 15; CDR3 protein: CASSSGGISYNEQFF
clone size: NA; V gene: TRBV30; CDR3 length: 15; CDR3 protein: CAWDRLLGTLAEQYF
clone size: NA; V gene: TRBV18; CDR3 length: 16; CDR3 protein: CASSPFSAPSTDTQYF
clone size: few; V gene: TRBV18; CDR3 length: 13; CDR3 protein: CASSPPASGELFF
clone size: NA; V gene: TRBV5-8; CDR3 length: 16; CDR3 protein: CASSAGTGATNEKLFF
clone size: NA; V gene: TRBV20-1; CDR3 length: 11; CDR3 protein: CSTGEPNEQFF
clone size: once; V gene: TRBV5-1; CDR3 length: 17; CDR3 protein: CASSLVAVSSGANVLTF
clone size: NA; V gene: TRBV5-4; CDR3 length: 15; CDR3 protein: CASSLSGGLGDEQFF
clone size: NA; V gene: TRBV6-4; CDR3 length: 15; CDR3 protein: CASSDSRLARDEQFF
clone size: NA; V gene: TRBV2; CDR3 length: 12; CDR3 protein: CASRGDRGEQYF
clone size: once; V gene: TRBV11-3; CDR3 length: 13; CDR3 protein: CASQGVRSDTQYF
clone size: NA; V gene: TRBV5-1; CDR3 length: 12; CDR3 protein: CASMDSYNEQFF
clone size: NA; V gene: TRBV18; CDR3 length: 16; CDR3 protein: CASSLGGPGMGTEAFF
clone size: NA; V gene: TRBV10-1; CDR3 length: 15; CDR3 protein: CASSETGGLYNEQFF
clone size: NA; V gene: TRBV10-3; CDR3 length: 16; CDR3 protein: CAISDRSDRGGETQYF
clone size: NA; V gene: TRBV27; CDR3 length: 13; CDR3 protein: CASSRLAKNIQYF
clone size: NA; V gene: TRBV28; CDR3 length: 11; CDR3 protein: CASSPPGVQHF
clone size: NA; V gene: TRBV7-2; CDR3 length: 15; CDR3 protein: CASSFSSGSFNEQYF
clone size: NA; V gene: TRBV5-4; CDR3 length: 14; CDR3 protein: CASSIEWANTEAFF
clone size: NA; V gene: TRBV4-1; CDR3 length: 15; CDR3 protein: CASREIGLAGVEQYF
clone size: NA; V gene: TRBV7-3; CDR3 length: 16; CDR3 protein: CASSLGNGLDLNEQFF
clone size: NA; V gene: TRBV6-6; CDR3 length: 12; CDR3 protein: CASRGTDNEQFF
clone size: NA; V gene: TRBV7-9; CDR3 length: 14; CDR3 protein: CASSLETGNYGYTF
clone size: NA; V gene: TRBV6-6; CDR3 length: 15; CDR3 protein: CASGGWASGTGELFF